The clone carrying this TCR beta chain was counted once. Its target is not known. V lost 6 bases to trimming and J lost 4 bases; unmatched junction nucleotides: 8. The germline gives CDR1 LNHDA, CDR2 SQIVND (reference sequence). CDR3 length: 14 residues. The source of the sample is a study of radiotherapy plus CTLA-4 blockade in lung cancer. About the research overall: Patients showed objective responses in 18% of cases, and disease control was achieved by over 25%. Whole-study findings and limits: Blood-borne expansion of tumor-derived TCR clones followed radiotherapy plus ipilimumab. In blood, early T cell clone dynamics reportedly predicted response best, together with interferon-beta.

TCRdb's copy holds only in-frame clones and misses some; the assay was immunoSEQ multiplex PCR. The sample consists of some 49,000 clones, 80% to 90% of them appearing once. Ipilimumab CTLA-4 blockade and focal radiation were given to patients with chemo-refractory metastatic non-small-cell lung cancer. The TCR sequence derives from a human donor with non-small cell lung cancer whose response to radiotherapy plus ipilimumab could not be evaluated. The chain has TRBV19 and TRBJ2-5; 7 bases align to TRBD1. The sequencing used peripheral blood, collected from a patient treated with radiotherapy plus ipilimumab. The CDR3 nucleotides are TGTGCCAGTAGCCCGGGACAGAATCGAGAGACCCAGTACTTC. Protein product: CASSPGQNRETQYF.